Shown below are 21 T cell receptor beta chains from a single sample sequenced in a study of identical twins. A single record per CDR3 protein comes from TCRdb applying MiXCR to the 5' RACE reads. The data contain approximately 700,000 distinct CDR3 sequences, 15% to 20% of them singletons. These sequences were also reported in another study, on T cells expressing NK-cell markers.

Sequenced input: PBMCs. Receptor source: a woman under 30 in good health.

This clonotype has a handful of counts. The CDR3 coding sequence is TGTGCCAGCAGGCTATCTGGGACAGGCAATCAGCCCCAGCATTTT. Protein sequence: CASRLSGTGNQPQHF. The rearrangement joins TRBV6-1 to TRBJ1-5; 7 bases align to TRBD1. The trim removed 6 bases at V and 2 bases at J, leaving 7 bases unmatched. CDR3 size: 15 residues. Germline loops: CDR1 MNHNS, CDR2 SASEGT.

The chain joins TRBV5-1 to TRBJ2-1; 9 positions agree with TRBD2. The CDR3 is made up of 17 amino acids. From germline, CDR1 is SGHRS and CDR2 YFSETQ. V was clipped by 4 bases and J by 2 bases; unmatched bases: 10. DNA of the CDR3: TGCGCCAGCAGCCCGATCGTGACTAGCGGTCCCTACAATGAGCAGTTCTTC. It is translated as CASSPIVTSGPYNEQFF.

This rearrangement joins TRBV4-3 to TRBJ1-6; D unclear. V lost 0 bases and J lost 0, with 9 bases in between. The CDR3 extends over 17 amino acids. Germline values: CDR1 LGHNA, CDR2 YSLEER. DNA for the CDR3: TGCGCCAGCAGCCAAGATAGGGCAGGCTCCTATAATTCACCCCTCCACTTT. It specifies CASSQDRAGSYNSPLHF.

The chain employs TRBV7-3 and TRBJ1-2; D not certain. With 5 bases removed from V and 2 bases from J, the gap between germline ends came to 9 bases. Germline CDR1 SGHTA, CDR2 FQGTGA. CDR3 size: 13 residues. The CDR3 DNA follows: TGTGCCAGCAGCGAAGACATGAACTATGGCTACACCTTC. This codes for CASSEDMNYGYTF. Based on the CDR3 plus reference TRBV7-3 and TRBJ1-2, the full variable domain is GAGVSQTPSNKVTEKGKYVELRCDPISGHTALYWYRQSLGQGPEFLIYFQGTGAADDSGLPNDRFFAVRPEGSVSTLKIQRTERGDSAVYLCASSEDMNYGYTFGSGTRLTVV.

The chain couples TRBV6-2 or TRBV6-3 to TRBJ2-3; 12 bases align to TRBD2. The germline V gene encodes CDR1 MNHEY and CDR2 SVGEGT. V was clipped by 2 bases and J by 2 bases; unmatched bases: 14. The CDR3 runs to 20 residues. Written as DNA, the CDR3 is TGTGCCAGCAGTTACCCCAGGACTAGCGGGATTCGGGATTACACAGATACGCAGTATTTT. This encodes CASSYPRTSGIRDYTDTQYF.

This chain uses TRBV6-2 or TRBV6-3 with TRBJ2-7; D possibly corresponds to TRBD1 (6 bases). The V gene lost 2 bases and the J gene lost 0 bases, with 14 bases spanning the gap. The length of the CDR3 is 16 residues. Germline CDR1 is MNHEY and CDR2 is SVGEGT. CDR3 amino acids: CASSYGTTSISYEQYF. For the CDR3, the DNA is TGTGCCAGCAGTTACGGGACAACGAGCATCTCCTACGAGCAGTACTTC.

CDR3 sequence reads: CASSQLYHNEQFF. In DNA, the CDR3 is TGTGCCAGCAGCCAACTCTACCACAATGAGCAGTTCTTC. The chain is built from TRBV7-2 and TRBJ2-1; D is uncertain. Trimming cost V 5 bases and J 5 bases, with 10 bases left between them. The CDR3 is made up of 13 amino acids. Looked up from germline, CDR1 is SGHTA and CDR2 is FQGNSA.

This clonotype appeared once. The V and J genes are TRBV4-3 and TRBJ2-3; D is ambiguous. V was shortened by 3 bases and J by 6 bases, with 10 bases between the two germline ends. Germline CDR1 and CDR2: LGHNA and YSLEER. This CDR3 region has 13 residues. CDR3 nucleotides: TGCGCCAGCAGCCAGGGTCGCTCGGATACGCAGTATTTT. This translates into CASSQGRSDTQYF.

V usage is TRBV3-1 and J usage is TRBJ2-7; D is undetermined. Germline CDR1 is LGHDT and CDR2 is YNNKEL (reference sequence). V was cut by 0 bases and J by 1 base, with 10 bases left in between. There are 15 residues in the CDR3. This CDR3 is CASSQDLLVSYEQYF. DNA of the CDR3: TGTGCCAGCAGCCAAGATCTGCTAGTATCCTACGAGCAGTACTTC.

This chain links TRBV12-3 or TRBV12-4 with TRBJ1-2; D is unresolved. This CDR3 region has 13 residues. V dropped 8 bases and J dropped 3 bases, with 13 bases sitting between them. CDR3 in amino acids: CASSPSDDYGYTF. CDR3 bases: TGTGCCAGCTCCCCCTCCGACGACTATGGCTACACCTTC.

This chain uses TRBV11-2 with TRBJ2-5, with a tentative D call TRBD1 (6 bases). Germline V gene lookup returns CDR1 SGHAT and CDR2 FQNNGV. The CDR3 spans 15 residues. The V gene lost 5 bases and the J gene lost 2 bases, with 15 bases spanning the gap. CDR3 coding DNA: TGTGCCAGCAGCCGATTACAGGGCGCGCAAGAGACCCAGTACTTC. Amino acid sequence: CASSRLQGAQETQYF.

This chain joins TRBV4-3 and TRBJ2-4; TRBD1 or TRBD2 may be the D gene (5 bases each). The length of the CDR3 is 13 residues. Deletions cut 4 bases from V and 8 bases from J, with 12 bases between. Looked up from germline, CDR1 is LGHNA and CDR2 is YSLEER. CDR3 protein: CASSRGIGDIQYF. The CDR3 DNA follows: TGCGCCAGCAGCCGGGGGATAGGGGACATTCAGTACTTC.

This clonotype showed up just a few times. The chain uses TRBV7-2 and TRBJ2-7, with 7 bases identical to TRBD2. Per germline, CDR1 SGHTA and CDR2 FQGNSA. The CDR3 totals 13 residues. V dropped 6 bases and J dropped 2; count of bases not matched to a gene: 4. CDR3 sequence: CASRPSGTYEQYF. DNA for the CDR3: TGTGCCAGCAGGCCGAGCGGGACCTACGAGCAGTACTTC.

V and J are TRBV6-1 and TRBJ2-1; D unclear. The germline V and J ends were trimmed by 4 bases and 6 bases, with 16 bases remaining between them. The CDR3 is 15 amino acids. The germline V gene has CDR1 MNHNS and CDR2 SASEGT. For the CDR3, the DNA is TGTGCCAGCAGTGCTACTTATCCTCTGACCAATGAGCAGTTCTTC. This encodes CASSATYPLTNEQFF.

This chain connects TRBV6-1 to TRBJ2-2, with D uncertain. CDR1 and CDR2 from the germline V gene are MNHNS and SASEGT. V was trimmed by 3 bases and J by 5 bases, leaving 7 bases between them. CDR3 length: 13 amino acids. This CDR3 reads CASSDEKTGELFF. In nucleotides, the CDR3 is TGTGCCAGCAGTGACGAGAAAACCGGGGAGCTGTTTTTT.

The V call is TRBV9, the J call TRBJ2-1; D is possibly TRBD1 or TRBD2 (6 bases each). This CDR3 region has 14 residues. V was shortened by 1 base and J by 7 bases, with 12 bases between the two germline ends. Germline values: CDR1 SGDLS, CDR2 YYNGEE. The CDR3 DNA follows: TGTGCCAGCAGCGTAAGGAGGGGGTCAAATGAGCAGTTCTTC. The encoded protein is CASSVRRGSNEQFF.

The chain recombines TRBV6-1 with TRBJ2-3; D uncertain. The CDR3 extends over 18 amino acids. CDR1 MNHNS and CDR2 SASEGT come from the germline V gene. Trimming stripped 2 bases from V and 0 bases from J, with 18 bases between. CDR3 sequence: CASSERPVAATSTDTQYF. The DNA for the CDR3 is TGTGCCAGCAGTGAAAGGCCCGTTGCGGCCACTAGCACAGATACGCAGTATTTT.

The chain is built from TRBV18 and TRBJ1-4; D is unresolved. Between the trimmed V and J ends, which lost 3 bases and 8 bases, there was a span of 10 bases. Germline V gene data show CDR1 as KGHSH and CDR2 as LQKENI. The CDR3 extends over 13 amino acids. CDR3: CASSPPYIEKLFF. DNA of the CDR3: TGTGCCAGCTCACCGCCTTACATCGAAAAACTGTTTTTT.

V is TRBV12-3 or TRBV12-4 and J is TRBJ2-1, with D maybe TRBD2 (5 bases). This CDR3 is built from 15 residues. V was pared by 8 bases and J by 1 base, with 15 bases between. For the CDR3, the DNA is TGTGCCAGCGGCCGGTTAGGCGGGTCCTACAATGAGCAGTTCTTC. It codes for CASGRLGGSYNEQFF.

The J gene is TRBJ2-5, the V gene TRBV28; D is unclear. There are 14 residues in the CDR3. Germline CDR1 MDHEN, CDR2 SYDVKM. The germline V and J ends were trimmed by 0 bases and 2 bases, with 7 bases remaining between them. The CDR3 sequence: CASSLWAAQETQYF. The DNA for the CDR3 is TGTGCCAGCAGTTTATGGGCGGCTCAAGAGACCCAGTACTTC.

This clonotype came up a few times. The V call is TRBV20-1, the J call TRBJ1-2; D is perhaps TRBD1 (5 bases). CDR1 is DFQATT, CDR2 SNEGSKA, per germline (reference sequence). Trimming pared 1 base from V and 8 bases from J, leaving 20 bases between. The CDR3 is 15 amino acids. The CDR3 reads CSARGGSGRDEGYTF. CDR3 DNA sequence: TGCAGTGCTAGAGGGGGGTCAGGGAGGGACGAGGGCTACACCTTC.